Included here is one TCR beta chain sequence, with context. This record comes from a study of blood T cell repertoires in COVID-19. Produced via immunoSEQ multiplex PCR; TCRdb's table is partial and in-frame only. The table includes roughly 150,000 clones, around four fifths detected once. CDR3 length: 13 amino acids. V was pared by 2 bases and J by 8 bases, with 10 bases between. Germline-derived CDR1 and CDR2 are KGHSH and LQKENI. Participants spanned ages roughly 18 to 95 years and resided in some 22 US areas. Participant-reported clinical history was the basis for cohort assignment. Shortly before study entry, within 2 weeks, exposed participants had met a COVID-19 case.

The V gene is TRBV18, the J gene TRBJ2-1; D might be TRBD2 (5 bases). Sequencing was carried out using PBMCs or T cells enriched from blood (not recorded which). This clonotype was obtained from an older man who had been exposed to COVID-19. This CDR3 reads CASSPGRAHEQFF. CDR3 nucleotides: TGTGCCAGCTCACCAGGGCGGGCCCATGAGCAGTTCTTC. The full variable domain, its missing parts supplied by reference TRBV18 and TRBJ2-1, is NAGVMQNPRHLVRRRGQEARLRCSPMKGHSHVYWYRQLPEEGLKFMVYLQKENIIDESGMPKERFSAEFPKEGPSILRIQQVVRGDSAAYFCASSPGRAHEQFFGPGTRLTVL.